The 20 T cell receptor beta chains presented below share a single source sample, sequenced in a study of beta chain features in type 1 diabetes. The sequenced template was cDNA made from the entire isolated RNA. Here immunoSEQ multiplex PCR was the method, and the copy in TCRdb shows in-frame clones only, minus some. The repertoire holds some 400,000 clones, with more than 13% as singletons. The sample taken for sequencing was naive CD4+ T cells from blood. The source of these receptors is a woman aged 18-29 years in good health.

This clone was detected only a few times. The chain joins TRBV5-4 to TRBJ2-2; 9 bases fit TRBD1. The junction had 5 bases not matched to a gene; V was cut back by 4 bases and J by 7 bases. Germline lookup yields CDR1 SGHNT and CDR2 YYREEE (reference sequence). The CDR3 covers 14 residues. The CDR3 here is CASSLDRGIGELFF. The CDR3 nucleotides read TGTGCCAGCAGCCTGGACAGGGGCATCGGGGAGCTGTTTTTT.

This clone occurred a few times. The CDR3 sequence: CASSGTGLRALDEQYF. The CDR3 nucleotides read TGTGCCAGCAGTGGCACAGGGTTACGGGCCCTGGACGAGCAGTACTTC. The rearrangement uses TRBV6-1 and TRBJ2-7, with D maybe TRBD1 (6 bases). The V and J ends lost 4 bases and 5 bases respectively, with 21 bases between them. There are 16 residues in the CDR3. Germline assignment: CDR1 MNHNS and CDR2 SASEGT.

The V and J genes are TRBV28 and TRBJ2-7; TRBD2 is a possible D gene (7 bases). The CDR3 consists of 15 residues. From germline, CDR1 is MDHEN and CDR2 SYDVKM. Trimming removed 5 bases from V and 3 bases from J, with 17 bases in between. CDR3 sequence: CASSAGASGYYEQYF. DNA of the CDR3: TGTGCCAGCAGTGCGGGGGCTAGCGGATACTACGAGCAGTACTTC.

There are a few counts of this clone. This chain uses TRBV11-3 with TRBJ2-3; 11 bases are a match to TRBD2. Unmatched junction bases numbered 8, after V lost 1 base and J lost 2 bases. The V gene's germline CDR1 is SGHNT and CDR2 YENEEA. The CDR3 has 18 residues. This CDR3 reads CASSLGPTSGTNTDTQYF. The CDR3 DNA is TGTGCCAGCAGCTTAGGTCCGACTAGCGGGACGAACACAGATACGCAGTATTTT.

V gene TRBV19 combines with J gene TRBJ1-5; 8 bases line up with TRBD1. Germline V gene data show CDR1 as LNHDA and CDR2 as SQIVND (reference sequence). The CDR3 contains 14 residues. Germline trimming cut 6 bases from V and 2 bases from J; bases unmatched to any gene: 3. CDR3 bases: TGTGCCAGTAGGGTGGACAGGGGCAATCAGCCCCAGCATTTT. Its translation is CASRVDRGNQPQHF.

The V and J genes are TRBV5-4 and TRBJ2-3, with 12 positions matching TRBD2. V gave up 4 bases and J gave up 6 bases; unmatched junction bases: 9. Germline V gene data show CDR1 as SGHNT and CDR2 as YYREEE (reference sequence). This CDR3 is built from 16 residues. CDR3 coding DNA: TGTGCCAGCAGCCCCAAACTAGCGGGAGGTTCGGATACGCAGTATTTT. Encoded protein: CASSPKLAGGSDTQYF.

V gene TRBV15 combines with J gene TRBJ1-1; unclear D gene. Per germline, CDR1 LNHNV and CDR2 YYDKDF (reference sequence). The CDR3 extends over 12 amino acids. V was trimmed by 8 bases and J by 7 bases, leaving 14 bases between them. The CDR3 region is CATGKRESEAFF. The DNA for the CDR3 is TGTGCCACCGGCAAACGGGAGAGTGAAGCTTTCTTT.

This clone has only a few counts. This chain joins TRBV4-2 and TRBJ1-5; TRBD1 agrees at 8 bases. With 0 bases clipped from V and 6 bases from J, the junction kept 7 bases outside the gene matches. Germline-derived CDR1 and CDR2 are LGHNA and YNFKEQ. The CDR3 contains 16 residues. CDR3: CASSQDLAGGRQPQHF. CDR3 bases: TGTGCCAGCAGCCAAGATTTGGCAGGGGGCCGTCAGCCCCAGCATTTT.

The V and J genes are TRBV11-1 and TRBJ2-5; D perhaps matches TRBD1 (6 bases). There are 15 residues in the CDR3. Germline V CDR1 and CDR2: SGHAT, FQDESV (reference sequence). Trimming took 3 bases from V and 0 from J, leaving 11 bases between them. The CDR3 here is CASSFGGQYQETQYF. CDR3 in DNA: TGTGCCAGCAGCTTTGGCGGACAGTACCAAGAGACCCAGTACTTC.

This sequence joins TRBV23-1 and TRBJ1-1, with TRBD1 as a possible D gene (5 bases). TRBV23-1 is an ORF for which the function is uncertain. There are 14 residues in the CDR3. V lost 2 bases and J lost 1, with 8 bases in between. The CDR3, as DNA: TGCGCCAGCAGTCAAGTAGGGGAGAACACTGAAGCTTTCTTT. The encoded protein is CASSQVGENTEAFF.

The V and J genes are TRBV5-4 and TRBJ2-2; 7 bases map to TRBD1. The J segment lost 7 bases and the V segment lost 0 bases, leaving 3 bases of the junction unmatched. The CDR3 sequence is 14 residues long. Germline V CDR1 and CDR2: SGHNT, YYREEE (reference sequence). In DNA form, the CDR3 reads TGTGCCAGCAGCTTGGTCCAGGGGGTCGGGGAGCTGTTTTTT. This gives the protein CASSLVQGVGELFF. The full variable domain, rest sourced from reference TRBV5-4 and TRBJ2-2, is ETGVTQSPTHLIKTRGQQVTLRCSSQSGHNTVSWYQQALGQGPQFIFQYYREEENGRGNFPPRFSGLQFPNYSSELNVNALELDDSALYLCASSLVQGVGELFFGEGSRLTVL.

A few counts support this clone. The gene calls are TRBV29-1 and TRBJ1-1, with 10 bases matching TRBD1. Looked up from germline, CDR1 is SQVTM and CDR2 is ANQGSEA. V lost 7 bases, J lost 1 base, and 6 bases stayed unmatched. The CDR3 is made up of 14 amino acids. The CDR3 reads CSAVRTGGNTEAFF. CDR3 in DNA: TGCAGCGCCGTGCGGACAGGGGGGAACACTGAAGCTTTCTTT.

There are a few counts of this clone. The CDR3 nucleotides are TGCGCCAGCAGCCCCGGGACTAGCGGGATCTACAATGAGCAGTTCTTC. It yields the protein CASSPGTSGIYNEQFF. This chain uses TRBV4-1 with TRBJ2-1; 13 bases fit TRBD2. The J segment lost 3 bases and the V segment lost 4 bases, leaving 3 bases of the junction unmatched. The length of the CDR3 is 16 residues. Germline CDR1 MGHRA, CDR2 YSYEKL.

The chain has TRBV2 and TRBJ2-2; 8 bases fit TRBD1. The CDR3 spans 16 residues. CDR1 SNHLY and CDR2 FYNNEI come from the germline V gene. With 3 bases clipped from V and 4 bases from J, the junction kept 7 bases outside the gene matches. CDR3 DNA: TGTGCCAGCAGTGACCGGGACAGGCGAGGCACCGGGGAGCTGTTTTTT. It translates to CASSDRDRRGTGELFF.

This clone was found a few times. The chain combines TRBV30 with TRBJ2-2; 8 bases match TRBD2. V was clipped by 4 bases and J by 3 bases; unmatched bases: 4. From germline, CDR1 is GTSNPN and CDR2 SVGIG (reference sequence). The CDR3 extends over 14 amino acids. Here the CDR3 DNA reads TGTGCCTGGACGGGGGGGTTCGACACCGGGGAGCTGTTTTTT. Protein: CAWTGGFDTGELFF.

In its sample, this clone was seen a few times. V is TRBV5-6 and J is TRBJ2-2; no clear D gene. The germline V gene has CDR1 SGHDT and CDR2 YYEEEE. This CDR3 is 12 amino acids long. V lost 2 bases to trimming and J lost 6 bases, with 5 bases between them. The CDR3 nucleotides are TGTGCCAGCAGCTTTTACTCCGGGGAGCTGTTTTTT. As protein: CASSFYSGELFF.

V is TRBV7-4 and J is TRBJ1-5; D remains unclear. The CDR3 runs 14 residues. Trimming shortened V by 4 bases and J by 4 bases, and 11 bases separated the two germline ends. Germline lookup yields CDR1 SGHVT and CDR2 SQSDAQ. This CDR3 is CASSCYRPNQPQHF. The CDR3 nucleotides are TGTGCCAGCAGCTGCTACAGACCTAATCAGCCCCAGCATTTT. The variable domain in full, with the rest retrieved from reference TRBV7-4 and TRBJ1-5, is GAGVSQSPRYKVAKRGRDVALRCDSISGHVTLYWYRQTLGQGSEVLTYSQSDAQRDKSGRPSGRFSAERPERSVSTLKIQRTEQGDSAVYLCASSCYRPNQPQHFGDGTRLSIL.

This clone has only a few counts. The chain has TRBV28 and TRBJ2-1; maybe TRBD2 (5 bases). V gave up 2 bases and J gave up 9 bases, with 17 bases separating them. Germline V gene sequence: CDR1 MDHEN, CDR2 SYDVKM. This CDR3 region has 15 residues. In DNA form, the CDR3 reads TGTGCCAGCAGTTTAGGGCGGCCCCTTGAGGGTGAGCAGTTCTTC. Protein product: CASSLGRPLEGEQFF.

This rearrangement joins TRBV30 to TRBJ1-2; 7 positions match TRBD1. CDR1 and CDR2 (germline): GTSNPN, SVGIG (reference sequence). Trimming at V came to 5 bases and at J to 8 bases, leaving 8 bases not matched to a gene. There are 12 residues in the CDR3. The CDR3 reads CAWHRGRGGYTF. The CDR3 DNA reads TGTGCCTGGCACAGGGGTCGAGGCGGCTACACCTTC.

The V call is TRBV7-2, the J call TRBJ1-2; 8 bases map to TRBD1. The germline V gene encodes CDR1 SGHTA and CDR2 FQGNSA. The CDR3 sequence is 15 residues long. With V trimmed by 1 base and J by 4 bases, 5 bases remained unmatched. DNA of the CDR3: TGTGCCAGCAGCTTAGGACAGGGGAAGGGCTATGGCTACACCTTC. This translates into CASSLGQGKGYGYTF.